These 28 T cell receptor beta chains were all obtained from the same sample, sequenced in a study of regulatory and conventional T cells in RAG deficiency. Genomic DNA came from blood conventional CD4+ T cells gated CD25-low CD127-high. TCRdb's table, derived via immunoSEQ multiplex PCR, lists solely in-frame clones and lacks some. Among more than 9,500 clones, more than 85% were seen once, and the ten largest hold approximately 1%. The same data also contributed to another study, on regulatory T cells. That publication notes: The primer mix had 52 TRBV and 13 TRBJ primers.

Sequenced sample: CD4+ effector T cells sorted from blood. The receptors here all came from a human donor in good health.

The V and J genes are TRBV19 and TRBJ2-7; 8 nucleotides match TRBD1. This CDR3 spans 13 amino acids. CDR1 is LNHDA and CDR2 is SQIVND in the germline V gene (reference sequence). Trimming cost V 4 bases and J 2 bases; bases outside gene matches: 1. CDR3 in DNA: TGTGCCAGTAGTAAACAGGGGGCCTACGAGCAGTACTTC. Protein sequence: CASSKQGAYEQYF.

V usage is TRBV7-8 and J usage is TRBJ2-7, with D possibly being TRBD1 or TRBD2 (5 bases each). CDR3 length: 15 residues. The V end was cut by 9 bases, the J end by 6 bases, with 24 bases between. Germline assignment: CDR1 SGHVS and CDR2 FQNEAQ. In DNA form, the CDR3 reads TGTGCCAGTAGGGGTGGGAGAGCCCCCCAGGGCGAGCAGTACTTC. Protein sequence: CASRGGRAPQGEQYF. Full variable domain (rest looked up from reference TRBV7-8 and TRBJ2-7): GAGVSQSPRYKVAKRGQDVALRCDPISGHVSLFWYQQALGQGPEFLTYFQNEAQLDKSGLPSDRFFAERPEGSVSTLKIQRTQQEDSAVYLCASRGGRAPQGEQYFGPGTRLTVT.

CDR3 in DNA: TGCGCCAGCAGCTCCGGACAGGGGAACACCGGGGAGCTGTTTTTT. Its translation is CASSSGQGNTGELFF. The chain is built from TRBV5-1 and TRBJ2-2; 8 nucleotides line up with TRBD1. The CDR3 has 15 residues. The V gene end was trimmed by 3 bases and the J gene end by 1 base; junction bases not matched to a gene: 2. From germline, CDR1 is SGHRS and CDR2 YFSETQ. The complete variable domain, with remaining parts taken from reference TRBV5-1 and TRBJ2-2, reads KAGVTQTPRYLIKTRGQQVTLSCSPISGHRSVSWYQQTPGQGLQFLFEYFSETQRNKGNFPGRFSGRQFSNSRSEMNVSTLELGDSALYLCASSSGQGNTGELFFGEGSRLTVL.

The V gene is TRBV27, the J gene TRBJ1-1; D may be TRBD1 (5 bases). This CDR3 has 13 amino acids. With 3 bases removed from V and 5 bases from J, the gap between germline ends came to 10 bases. The germline CDR1 and CDR2 sequences are MNHEY and SMNVEV (reference sequence). The CDR3 here is CASSFQGSTEAFF. The CDR3 region has the DNA TGTGCCAGCAGTTTTCAGGGAAGTACTGAAGCTTTCTTT.

CDR3 DNA sequence: TGTGCCAGCAGTGAGGCCGCTTCAACACCCCTCCACTTT. Residues: CASSEAASTPLHF. This chain joins TRBV2 and TRBJ1-6, with unresolved D. Germline values: CDR1 SNHLY, CDR2 FYNNEI. Trimming removed 3 bases from V and 11 bases from J, with 11 bases in between. The CDR3 spans 13 residues.

The V gene is TRBV14, the J gene TRBJ2-7, with 7 bases lining up with TRBD1. The CDR3 covers 14 residues. Germline V gene data show CDR1 as SGHDN and CDR2 as FVKESK. V was pared by 3 bases and J by 6 bases, with 8 bases of the junction left unmatched. The CDR3 here is CASSQTGFPPEQYF. The DNA for the CDR3 is TGTGCCAGCAGCCAGACAGGGTTCCCACCCGAGCAGTACTTC.

About this clone itself: A junction end diverges from the germline sequence, so it may reflect a read error. The V call is TRBV15, the J call TRBJ1-5, with D possibly being TRBD1 (6 bases). The CDR3 extends over 13 amino acids. Germline CDR1 LNHNV, CDR2 YYDKDF (reference sequence). The CDR3 region has the DNA TGTGCCACCAGCAGAGATACGGGGGCCTTGCCTATGTTT. It translates to CATSRDTGALPMF.

This rearrangement joins TRBV7-9 to TRBJ2-2, with 9 bases lining up with TRBD2. Germline trimming cut 4 bases from V and 1 base from J; bases unmatched to any gene: 4. Germline CDR1 SEHNR, CDR2 FQNEAQ (reference sequence). The CDR3 totals 16 residues. Here the CDR3 DNA reads TGTGCCAGCAGCTCCCCTAGCGGGAAGAACACCGGGGAGCTGTTTTTT. It specifies CASSSPSGKNTGELFF.

This chain connects TRBV6-1 to TRBJ2-2, with 10 bases identical to TRBD1. Germline assignment: CDR1 MNHNS and CDR2 SASEGT. This CDR3 region has 15 residues. Trimming cost V 6 bases and J 6 bases; bases outside gene matches: 7. The CDR3 nucleotides are TGTGCCAGCAGGGGACAGGGGATTAAGGCCGGGGAGCTGTTTTTT. Translated, it gives CASRGQGIKAGELFF.

This CDR3 reads CASKRSSVSSGYTF. CDR3 nucleotides: TGTGCCAGTAAACGCTCCTCAGTGTCTAGTGGCTACACCTTC. This sequence joins TRBV6-6 and TRBJ1-2; D is ambiguous. Germline V gene data show CDR1 as MNHNY and CDR2 as SVGAGI (reference sequence). This CDR3 has 14 residues. V dropped 9 bases and J dropped 7 bases, with 21 bases sitting between them.

The chain combines TRBV18 with TRBJ1-4; 7 nucleotides match TRBD1. Germline trimming cut 3 bases from V and 2 bases from J; bases unmatched to any gene: 0. Germline lookup yields CDR1 KGHSH and CDR2 LQKENI. CDR3 length: 14 amino acids. The CDR3 loop is CASSPTGTNEKLFF. In nucleotides, the CDR3 is TGTGCCAGCTCACCGACAGGGACTAATGAAAAACTGTTTTTT.

A few counts support this clone. V usage is TRBV19 and J usage is TRBJ1-2; TRBD1 aligns across 8 bases. Germline V gene sequence: CDR1 LNHDA, CDR2 SQIVND (reference sequence). V lost 6 bases, J lost 4 bases, and 10 bases stayed unmatched. The CDR3 extends over 15 amino acids. CDR3 loop: CASRNNGQGSYGYTF. The DNA for the CDR3 is TGTGCCAGTAGAAATAACGGACAGGGCAGCTATGGCTACACCTTC.

The V gene is TRBV18, the J gene TRBJ1-2; D possibly corresponds to TRBD1 (5 bases). The CDR3 spans 14 residues. Trimming cost V 3 bases and J 6 bases, with 14 bases left between them. Germline CDR1 and CDR2: KGHSH and LQKENI. CDR3 sequence (DNA): TGTGCCAGCTCACCGGCGCCCCGGGGGGATGGCTACACCTTC. Translation: CASSPAPRGDGYTF.

The chain links TRBV11-1 to TRBJ2-7; D is undetermined. V gave up 5 bases and J gave up 2 bases, with 10 bases separating them. CDR1 is SGHAT and CDR2 is FQDESV in the germline V gene (reference sequence). This CDR3 is 13 amino acids long. The chain's CDR3 is CASSPPGTYEQYF. The CDR3 DNA reads as TGTGCCAGCAGCCCACCAGGAACCTACGAGCAGTACTTC.

The chain uses TRBV5-1 and TRBJ1-2; no definite D call. The V and J ends lost 4 bases and 5 bases respectively, with 12 bases between them. The CDR3 length is 13 residues. Germline CDR1 SGHRS, CDR2 YFSETQ. CDR3 coding DNA: TGCGCCAGCAGCCTAAACCCGGGGTATGGCTACACCTTC. It translates to CASSLNPGYGYTF.

This rearrangement joins TRBV5-1 to TRBJ1-5; tentatively, D is TRBD1 (5 bases). CDR3 length: 14 residues. The germline CDR1 and CDR2 sequences are SGHRS and YFSETQ. V lost 4 bases and J lost 0, with 8 bases in between. For the CDR3, the DNA is TGCGCCAGCAGCCGGGGCGGTAGCAATCAGCCCCAGCATTTT. This translates into CASSRGGSNQPQHF.

The chain employs TRBV5-1 and TRBJ1-1, with D perhaps TRBD1 (6 bases). The CDR3 sequence is 13 residues long. Germline CDR1 SGHRS, CDR2 YFSETQ. V was trimmed by 4 bases and J by 4 bases, leaving 11 bases between them. The CDR3 reads CASSPGDGTEAFF. CDR3 bases: TGCGCCAGCAGCCCAGGGGACGGCACTGAAGCTTTCTTT. The whole variable domain, remainder taken from reference TRBV5-1 and TRBJ1-1, is KAGVTQTPRYLIKTRGQQVTLSCSPISGHRSVSWYQQTPGQGLQFLFEYFSETQRNKGNFPGRFSGRQFSNSRSEMNVSTLELGDSALYLCASSPGDGTEAFFGQGTRLTVV.

This chain joins TRBV5-6 and TRBJ1-4; D is unclear. This CDR3 has 14 residues. Trimming shortened V by 1 base and J by 7 bases, and 11 bases separated the two germline ends. CDR1 SGHDT and CDR2 YYEEEE come from the germline V gene. Written as DNA, the CDR3 is TGTGCCAGCAGCTTGCAGCCGGAGGGTGAAAAACTGTTTTTT. The encoded protein is CASSLQPEGEKLFF.

The V gene is TRBV6-5, the J gene TRBJ2-1; 8 positions agree with TRBD2. The germline gives CDR1 MNHEY, CDR2 SVGAGI. The ends lost 5 bases at V and 12 bases at J; junction bases unmatched: 6. The CDR3 covers 12 residues. CDR3 DNA: TGTGCCAGCAGTGGGAAGACTAGCGCGCAGTTCTTC. It translates to CASSGKTSAQFF.

The V call is TRBV30, the J call TRBJ2-5, with a possible D match to TRBD1 (6 bases). V lost 5 bases, J lost 5 bases, and 18 bases lay in between. The CDR3 contains 14 residues. The V gene's germline CDR1 is GTSNPN and CDR2 SVGIG (reference sequence). The CDR3 DNA reads TGTGCCTGGGCTGGATGGGGGCGAGGTGAGACCCAGTACTTC. This gives the protein CAWAGWGRGETQYF.

The V gene is TRBV4-1, the J gene TRBJ2-5; perhaps TRBD1 as D (6 bases). The CDR3 totals 15 residues. Per the germline V gene, CDR1 is MGHRA and CDR2 is YSYEKL. Trimming took off 1 base at V and 1 base at J, with 10 bases between the two ends. The CDR3 is CASSQVGQIQETQYF. The CDR3 DNA sequence: TGCGCCAGCAGCCAAGTAGGACAGATCCAAGAGACCCAGTACTTC.

The chain uses TRBV28 and TRBJ1-3; D is perhaps TRBD1 (6 bases). V dropped 4 bases and J dropped 3 bases, with 16 bases sitting between them. Germline CDR1 MDHEN, CDR2 SYDVKM. The CDR3 is made up of 16 amino acids. Written as DNA, the CDR3 is TGTGCCAGCAGTTCACCCATAAAGGGGGATGGAAACACCATATATTTT. Translated, it gives CASSSPIKGDGNTIYF.

This sequence joins TRBV19 and TRBJ1-1; D gene ambiguous. Germline CDR1 and CDR2: LNHDA and SQIVND (reference sequence). The CDR3 has 16 amino acids. V dropped 7 bases and J dropped 0 bases, with 18 bases sitting between them. The CDR3 loop reads CASIRHVGVMNTEAFF. In nucleotides, the CDR3 is TGTGCCAGTATACGTCACGTGGGTGTTATGAACACTGAAGCTTTCTTT.

The J gene is TRBJ2-1, the V gene TRBV19, with TRBD1 matching 7 bases. The CDR3 is made up of 13 amino acids. V trimming: 9 bases; J trimming: 6 bases; junction bases outside the gene matches: 8. The germline V gene has CDR1 LNHDA and CDR2 SQIVND (reference sequence). The CDR3 here is CASRDRRFNEQFF. As DNA, the CDR3 is TGTGCCAGCCGGGACAGACGCTTCAATGAGCAGTTCTTC.

This clone was detected only once. The chain carries TRBV9 and TRBJ2-1; 9 bases fit TRBD2. This CDR3 is 16 amino acids long. Unmatched junction bases numbered 8, after V lost 6 bases and J lost 1 base. In germline, CDR1 is SGDLS, CDR2 YYNGEE. DNA for the CDR3: TGTGCCAGCATCTCCGGCGGGGGGGCTTCCTACAATGAGCAGTTCTTC. This translates into CASISGGGASYNEQFF.

The chain is built from TRBV4-2 and TRBJ2-1, with TRBD2 identical over 8 bases. The germline V gene has CDR1 LGHNA and CDR2 YNFKEQ. Trimming took 1 base from V and 5 from J; bases not matched to a gene: 10. The CDR3 has 17 residues. In DNA, the CDR3 is TGTGCCAGCAGCCAAGGCTTAGCGGGGACGGGTCACAATGAGCAGTTCTTC. Translation gives CASSQGLAGTGHNEQFF.

The J gene is TRBJ1-1, the V gene TRBV7-8; unclear D gene. CDR1 is SGHVS and CDR2 is FQNEAQ in the germline V gene. The CDR3 spans 13 residues. The ends were cut back, 4 bases at V and 0 bases at J, with 6 bases in the middle. Here the CDR3 reads CASSSNLNTEAFF. As DNA, the CDR3 is TGTGCCAGCAGCTCCAACTTGAACACTGAAGCTTTCTTT.

The chain links TRBV27 to TRBJ2-6; D not certain. Germline values: CDR1 MNHEY, CDR2 SMNVEV (reference sequence). V was shortened by 7 bases and J by 0 bases, with 25 bases between the two germline ends. This CDR3 comprises 20 residues. The CDR3 is CASNNSVDGNLSSGANVLTF. In nucleotides, the CDR3 is TGTGCCAGCAACAACTCGGTCGACGGTAACCTAAGCTCTGGGGCCAACGTCCTGACTTTC.